Below are 27 T cell receptor beta chains sequenced from a single sample in a study of identical twins. Using its own MiXCR run on the 5' RACE reads, TCRdb lists one record per CDR3 protein. The sample lists fewer than 550,000 distinct CDR3 sequences, 13% to 15% occurring once. Another study also made use of these data, one on yellow fever vaccine responses in identical twins.

Sequences were obtained from CD4+ T cells sorted from blood. The receptors were sampled from a woman aged 18 to 35 in good health.

This clonotype has only a few counts. The chain has TRBV29-1 and TRBJ2-5; D might be TRBD2 (6 bases). Trimming removed 3 bases at V and 2 bases at J, with 10 bases between. CDR3 length: 13 amino acids. In germline, CDR1 is SQVTM, CDR2 ANQGSEA. CDR3 coding DNA: TGCAGCGTTGAGGGACTGGGGCAAGAGACCCAGTACTTC. Protein product: CSVEGLGQETQYF.

This clonotype was detected only a few times. The genes are TRBV5-4 and TRBJ2-3; 12 bases are a match to TRBD2. Germline V CDR1 and CDR2: SGHNT, YYREEE (reference sequence). J lost 4 bases, V lost 0 bases, and 6 bases had no gene match. The CDR3 contains 17 residues. CDR3 sequence reads: CASSLGLAGGQADTQYF. For the CDR3, the DNA is TGTGCCAGCAGCTTGGGGCTAGCGGGGGGGCAGGCAGATACGCAGTATTTT.

The V gene is TRBV7-9, the J gene TRBJ2-3, with a weak D call TRBD2 (6 bases). The CDR3 covers 14 residues. Germline V lookup: CDR1 SEHNR, CDR2 FQNEAQ (reference sequence). The germline V and J ends were trimmed by 5 bases and 2 bases, with 11 bases remaining between them. The chain's CDR3 is CASSRDLSTDTQYF. The CDR3 DNA reads TGTGCCAGCAGCCGGGACTTATCCACAGATACGCAGTATTTT.

This chain links TRBV6-2 or TRBV6-3 with TRBJ2-5; perhaps TRBD1 as D (5 bases). CDR3 length equals 15 residues. Trimming pared 4 bases from V and 4 bases from J, leaving 16 bases between. CDR1 and CDR2 from the germline V gene are MNHEY and SVGEGT. The CDR3 coding sequence is TGTGCCAGCAGTTTCGACGACAGACTGGGAGAGACCCAGTACTTC. It translates to CASSFDDRLGETQYF.

This chain links TRBV10-2 with TRBJ1-6, with D tentatively TRBD1 (5 bases). Between the trimmed V and J ends, which lost 0 bases and 10 bases, there was a span of 13 bases. The germline V gene encodes CDR1 WSHSY and CDR2 SAAADI. The CDR3 has 15 amino acids. As DNA, the CDR3 is TGCGCCAGCAGTGAGTCGGGGGGGGGATGGTCACCCCTCCACTTT. Its translation is CASSESGGGWSPLHF.

The sample holds a few counts of this clonotype. This chain uses TRBV5-1 with TRBJ2-5, with no clear D. CDR3 length: 14 residues. Germline V gene lookup returns CDR1 SGHRS and CDR2 YFSETQ. The V end lost 1 base, the J end lost 2 bases, and 9 bases lay between the germline ends. The CDR3 coding sequence is TGCGCCAGCAGCTTGAACAAGATGCAAGAGACCCAGTACTTC. It translates to CASSLNKMQETQYF.

This clonotype was seen a few times. This chain connects TRBV6-5 to TRBJ2-6; D may be TRBD2 (6 bases). Germline loops: CDR1 MNHEY, CDR2 SVGAGI. The CDR3 contains 18 residues. The V and J ends lost 0 bases and 3 bases respectively, with 15 bases between them. The CDR3 is CASSYSGRRVSGANVLTF. Written as DNA, the CDR3 is TGTGCCAGCAGTTACTCAGGTCGGAGGGTTAGTGGGGCCAACGTCCTGACTTTC.

This chain connects TRBV7-3 to TRBJ2-2, with D hard to call. The CDR3 is 16 amino acids. CDR1 is SGHTA, CDR2 FQGTGA, per germline. V was trimmed by 0 bases and J by 0 bases, leaving 8 bases between them. CDR3 DNA: TGTGCCAGCAGCTTAACGAGGACGGCGAACACCGGGGAGCTGTTTTTT. It yields the protein CASSLTRTANTGELFF.

The chain carries TRBV7-2 and TRBJ2-1; TRBD2 matches at 8 bases. The CDR3 loop spans 16 amino acids. Germline CDR1 is SGHTA and CDR2 is FQGNSA. V dropped 6 bases and J dropped 8; count of bases not matched to a gene: 15. The CDR3 nucleotides read TGTGCCAGCAGGAGAGGAGTAACGTCGGGGGGGGATGAGCAGTTCTTC. It yields the protein CASRRGVTSGGDEQFF.

The chain is built from TRBV7-2 and TRBJ2-3, with 10 bases that match TRBD2. The CDR3 is 15 amino acids. In germline, CDR1 is SGHTA, CDR2 FQGNSA. V lost 5 bases and J lost 2; bases outside the gene matches: 4. The DNA for the CDR3 is TGTGCCAGCAGCCCAGCGGGGGGGCCCACAGATACGCAGTATTTT. It specifies CASSPAGGPTDTQYF.

This clonotype was counted between two and nine times. V is TRBV6-2 or TRBV6-3 and J is TRBJ2-7; the D is unclear. Germline CDR1 reads MNHEY; CDR2 reads SVGEGT. V dropped 0 bases and J dropped 5 bases, with 8 bases sitting between them. CDR3 length equals 13 residues. CDR3 region: CASSYSNRHEQYF. The CDR3 nucleotides are TGTGCCAGCAGTTACTCGAACCGACACGAGCAGTACTTC.

This clonotype has ten or more counts. This CDR3 reads CASSGSTEQYF. CDR3 sequence (DNA): TGTGCCAGCAGCGGATCGACAGAGCAGTACTTC. The chain recombines TRBV7-9 with TRBJ2-7; D gene uncertain. Germline CDR1 reads SEHNR; CDR2 reads FQNEAQ (reference sequence). The CDR3 consists of 11 residues. V was clipped by 5 bases and J by 7 bases, with 9 bases between them.

Many counts were recorded for this clonotype. This chain links TRBV5-1 with TRBJ2-5, with TRBD1 matching over 9 bases. This CDR3 region has 16 residues. V lost 5 bases to trimming and J lost 5 bases; unmatched junction nucleotides: 13. Per germline, CDR1 SGHRS and CDR2 YFSETQ. This CDR3 reads CASRNRGTGWLETQYF. The CDR3 coding sequence is TGCGCCAGCAGGAATCGCGGGACAGGGTGGTTGGAGACCCAGTACTTC.

This clonotype was counted at least ten times. The rearrangement uses TRBV4-3 and TRBJ2-5; 7 positions match TRBD1. Per the germline V gene, CDR1 is LGHNA and CDR2 is YSLEER. V shed 2 bases, J shed 4 bases, and the junction held 4 bases outside the gene matches. The CDR3 is made up of 14 amino acids. The CDR3 DNA reads as TGCGCCAGCAGCCAATCAGGGGGTGGAGAGACCCAGTACTTC. Translating gives CASSQSGGGETQYF.

The V call is TRBV10-3, the J call TRBJ2-3, with TRBD1 matching 10 bases. This CDR3 contains 15 residues. V was pared by 7 bases and J by 1 base, with 5 bases of the junction left unmatched. Germline V CDR1 and CDR2: ENHRY, SYGVKD. DNA for the CDR3: TGTGCCATCATCGGGGACAGGGGAGGCACAGATACGCAGTATTTT. Protein: CAIIGDRGGTDTQYF.

This clonotype was counted a few times. This chain links TRBV7-2 with TRBJ2-7; D not resolved. This CDR3 spans 12 amino acids. V lost 5 bases and J lost 2, with 7 bases in between. CDR1 and CDR2 from the germline V gene are SGHTA and FQGNSA. The CDR3 DNA sequence: TGTGCCAGCAGCGGTAACGCCTACGAGCAGTACTTC. As protein: CASSGNAYEQYF.

The rearrangement joins TRBV12-3 or TRBV12-4 to TRBJ2-5; the D gene is possibly TRBD2 (6 bases). V dropped 0 bases and J dropped 4 bases, with 12 bases sitting between them. The CDR3 contains 15 residues. CDR3 in amino acids: CASSLAPDGGETQYF. CDR3 in DNA: TGTGCCAGCAGTTTAGCCCCCGACGGGGGAGAGACCCAGTACTTC.

A few counts support this clonotype. The chain uses TRBV27 and TRBJ1-6; D unclear. CDR3 size: 14 residues. In germline, CDR1 is MNHEY, CDR2 SMNVEV (reference sequence). Trimming cost V 1 base and J 10 bases, with 11 bases left between them. CDR3 sequence reads: CASSLWSPGSPLHF. CDR3 nucleotide sequence: TGTGCCAGCAGTTTATGGTCCCCAGGATCACCCCTCCACTTT.

The V and J genes are TRBV20-1 and TRBJ2-1; 7 bases fit TRBD2. This CDR3 is built from 17 residues. CDR1 and CDR2 from the germline V gene are DFQATT and SNEGSKA (reference sequence). With 0 bases clipped from V and 2 bases from J, the junction kept 10 bases outside the gene matches. Here the CDR3 DNA reads TGCAGTGCTAGAGATACATTGAGGGAGGGAACCTACAATGAGCAGTTCTTC. This gives the protein CSARDTLREGTYNEQFF.

V gene TRBV24-1 combines with J gene TRBJ2-1; TRBD2 agrees at 8 bases. This CDR3 has 16 amino acids. Germline lookup yields CDR1 KGHDR and CDR2 SFDVKD. The ends lost 3 bases at V and 0 bases at J; junction bases unmatched: 3. CDR3 residues: CATSDASGSSYNEQFF. The CDR3 nucleotides read TGTGCCACCAGTGATGCCAGCGGGAGCTCCTACAATGAGCAGTTCTTC.

The chain carries TRBV20-1 and TRBJ1-6, with a possible D match to TRBD1 (5 bases). CDR1 DFQATT and CDR2 SNEGSKA come from the germline V gene (reference sequence). Trimming cost V 6 bases and J 3 bases, with 9 bases left between them. The CDR3 length is 13 residues. The CDR3 reads CSATDSYNSPLHF. CDR3 DNA sequence: TGCAGTGCCACCGACAGCTATAATTCACCCCTCCACTTT.

This clonotype was observed a few times. V and J are TRBV20-1 and TRBJ2-7; 11 bases map to TRBD1. CDR1 and CDR2 from the germline V gene are DFQATT and SNEGSKA (reference sequence). The CDR3 totals 14 residues. V shed 4 bases, J shed 4 bases, and the junction held 6 bases outside the gene matches. The CDR3 is CSATSGQGAYEQYF. CDR3 bases: TGCAGTGCTACCTCAGGACAGGGGGCTTACGAGCAGTACTTC.

This clonotype was detected once. V gene TRBV27 combines with J gene TRBJ2-1, with 10 positions matching TRBD2. This CDR3 has 15 residues. The V segment lost 4 bases and the J segment 9 bases; nucleotides outside the gene matches: 9. From germline, CDR1 is MNHEY and CDR2 SMNVEV (reference sequence). The DNA of the CDR3 is TGTGCCAGCAGTTCTGCGCCTAGCGGGAGTGGTGAGCAGTTCTTC. As protein: CASSSAPSGSGEQFF.

This chain's CDR3 is CASSLSGGPETQYF. The CDR3 bases are TGCGCCAGCAGCTTATCGGGAGGGCCAGAGACCCAGTACTTC. The chain joins TRBV5-1 to TRBJ2-5; 8 bases are shared with TRBD2. The CDR3 sequence is 14 residues long. Germline CDR1 and CDR2: SGHRS and YFSETQ. V was pared by 2 bases and J by 4 bases, with 4 bases of the junction left unmatched.

This clonotype was counted a few times. The chain is built from TRBV7-9 and TRBJ2-5, with D unclear. The germline V gene encodes CDR1 SEHNR and CDR2 FQNEAQ (reference sequence). CDR3 length: 14 residues. Deletions cut 3 bases from V and 5 bases from J, with 13 bases between. The CDR3 bases are TGTGCCAGCAGCTTCCCCCTAGTTCAGGAGACCCAGTACTTC. It is translated as CASSFPLVQETQYF.

This clonotype came up a few times. This rearrangement joins TRBV20-1 to TRBJ2-1, with a weak D call TRBD1 (6 bases). Germline CDR1 DFQATT, CDR2 SNEGSKA (reference sequence). The CDR3 has 14 amino acids. The V end lost 2 bases, the J end lost 0 bases, and 8 bases lay between the germline ends. The CDR3, as DNA: TGCAGTGCTAGAACAGGGATCTCCTACAATGAGCAGTTCTTC. As protein: CSARTGISYNEQFF.

The chain recombines TRBV6-1 with TRBJ2-5, with 13 positions matching TRBD2. Germline V gene data show CDR1 as MNHNS and CDR2 as SASEGT. V dropped 6 bases and J dropped 9; count of bases not matched to a gene: 13. The length of the CDR3 is 16 residues. The CDR3: CASSRTSGGAGMSQYF. CDR3 in DNA: TGTGCCAGCAGCCGCACTAGCGGGGGGGCCGGTATGTCCCAGTACTTC.